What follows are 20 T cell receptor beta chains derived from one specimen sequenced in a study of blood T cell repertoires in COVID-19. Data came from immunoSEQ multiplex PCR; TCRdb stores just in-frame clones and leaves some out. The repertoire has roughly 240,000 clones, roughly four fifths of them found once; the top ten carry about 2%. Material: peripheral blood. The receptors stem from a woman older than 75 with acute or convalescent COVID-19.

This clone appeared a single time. The CDR3 loop is CASSNSGTDSYEQYF. The CDR3 DNA reads TGTGCCAGCTCAAATTCCGGGACAGACTCCTACGAGCAGTACTTC. The rearrangement uses TRBV18 and TRBJ2-7, with TRBD1 matching 7 bases. Germline trimming cut 5 bases from V and 0 bases from J; bases unmatched to any gene: 7. The CDR3 loop spans 15 amino acids. The germline V gene encodes CDR1 KGHSH and CDR2 LQKENI.

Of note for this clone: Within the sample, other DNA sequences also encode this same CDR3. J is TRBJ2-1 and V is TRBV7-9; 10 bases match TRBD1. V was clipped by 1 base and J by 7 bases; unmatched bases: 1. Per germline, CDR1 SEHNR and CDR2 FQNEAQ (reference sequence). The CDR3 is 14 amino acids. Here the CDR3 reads CASSLGQGANEQFF. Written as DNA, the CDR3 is TGTGCCAGCAGCTTAGGACAGGGGGCAAATGAGCAGTTCTTC.

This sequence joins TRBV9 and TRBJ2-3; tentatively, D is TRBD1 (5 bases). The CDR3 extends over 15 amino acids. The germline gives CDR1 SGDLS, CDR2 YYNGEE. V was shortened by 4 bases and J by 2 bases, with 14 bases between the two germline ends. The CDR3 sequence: CASSLDTPNTDTQYF. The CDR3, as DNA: TGTGCCAGCAGCCTGGACACCCCTAACACAGATACGCAGTATTTT.

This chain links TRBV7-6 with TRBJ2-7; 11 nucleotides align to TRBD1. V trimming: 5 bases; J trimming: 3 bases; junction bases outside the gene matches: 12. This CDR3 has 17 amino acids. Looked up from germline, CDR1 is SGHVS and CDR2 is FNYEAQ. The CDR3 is CASSPRGSGTGGYEQYF. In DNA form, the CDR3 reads TGTGCCAGCAGCCCCCGGGGCTCCGGGACAGGGGGCTACGAGCAGTACTTC.

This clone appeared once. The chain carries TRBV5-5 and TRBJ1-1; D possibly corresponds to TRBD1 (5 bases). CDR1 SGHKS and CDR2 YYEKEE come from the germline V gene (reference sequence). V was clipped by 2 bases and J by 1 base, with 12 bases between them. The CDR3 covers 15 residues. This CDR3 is CASSFDSAANTEAFF. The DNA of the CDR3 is TGTGCCAGCAGCTTTGACAGCGCCGCGAACACTGAAGCTTTCTTT.

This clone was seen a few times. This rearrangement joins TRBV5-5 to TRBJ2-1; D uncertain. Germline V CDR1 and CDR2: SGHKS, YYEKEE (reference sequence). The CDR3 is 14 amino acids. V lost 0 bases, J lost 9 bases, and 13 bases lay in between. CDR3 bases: TGTGCCAGCAGCTTGGCTTCCGGTGCACGTGAGCAGTTCTTC. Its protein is CASSLASGAREQFF.

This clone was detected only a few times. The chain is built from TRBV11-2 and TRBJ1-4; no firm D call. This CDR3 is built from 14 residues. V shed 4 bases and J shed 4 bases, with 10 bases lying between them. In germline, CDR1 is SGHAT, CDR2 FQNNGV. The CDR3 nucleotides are TGTGCCAGCAGCTATGGCCTCAGTAATGAAAAACTGTTTTTT. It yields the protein CASSYGLSNEKLFF.

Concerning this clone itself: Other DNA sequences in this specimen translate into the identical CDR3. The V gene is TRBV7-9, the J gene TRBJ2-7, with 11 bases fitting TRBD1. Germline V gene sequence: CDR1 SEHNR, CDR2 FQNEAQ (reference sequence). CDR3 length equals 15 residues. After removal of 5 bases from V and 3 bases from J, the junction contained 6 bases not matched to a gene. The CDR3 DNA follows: TGTGCCAGCAGCAAGGCCGGGACAGGGGGCTACGAGCAGTACTTC. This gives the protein CASSKAGTGGYEQYF.

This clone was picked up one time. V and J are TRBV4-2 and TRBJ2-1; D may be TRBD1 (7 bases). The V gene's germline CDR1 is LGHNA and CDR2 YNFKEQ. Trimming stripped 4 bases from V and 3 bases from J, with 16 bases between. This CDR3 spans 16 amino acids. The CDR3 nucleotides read TGTGCCAGCAGCCTGGAGGGGGCGGGAAACTACAATGAGCAGTTCTTC. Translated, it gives CASSLEGAGNYNEQFF.

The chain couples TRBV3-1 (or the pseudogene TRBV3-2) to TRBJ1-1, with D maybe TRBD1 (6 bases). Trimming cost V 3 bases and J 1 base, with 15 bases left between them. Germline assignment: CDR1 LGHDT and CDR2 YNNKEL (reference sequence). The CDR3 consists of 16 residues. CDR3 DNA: TGTGCCAGCAGCCAGGTAGGTGGGGGCACGAACACTGAAGCTTTCTTT. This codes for CASSQVGGGTNTEAFF.

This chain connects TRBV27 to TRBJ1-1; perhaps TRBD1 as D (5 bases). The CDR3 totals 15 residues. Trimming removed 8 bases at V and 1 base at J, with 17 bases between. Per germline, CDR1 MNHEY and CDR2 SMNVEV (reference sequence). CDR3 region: CASSYRGLRNTEAFF. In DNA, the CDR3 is TGTGCCAGCTCCTACCGGGGACTTAGGAACACTGAAGCTTTCTTT.

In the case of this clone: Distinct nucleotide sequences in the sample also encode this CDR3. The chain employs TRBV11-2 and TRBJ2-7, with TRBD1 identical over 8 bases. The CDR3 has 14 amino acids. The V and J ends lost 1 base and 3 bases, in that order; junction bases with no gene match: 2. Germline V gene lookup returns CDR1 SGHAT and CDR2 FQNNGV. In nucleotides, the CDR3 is TGTGCCAGCAGCTTAGGTACAGGGGGCTACGAGCAGTACTTC. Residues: CASSLGTGGYEQYF.

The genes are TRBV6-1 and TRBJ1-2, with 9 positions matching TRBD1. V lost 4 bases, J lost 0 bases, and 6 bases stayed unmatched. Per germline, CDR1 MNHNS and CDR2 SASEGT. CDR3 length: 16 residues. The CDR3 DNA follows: TGTGCCAGCAGTGTACAGGGGGCGCGGTCTAACTATGGCTACACCTTC. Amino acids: CASSVQGARSNYGYTF.

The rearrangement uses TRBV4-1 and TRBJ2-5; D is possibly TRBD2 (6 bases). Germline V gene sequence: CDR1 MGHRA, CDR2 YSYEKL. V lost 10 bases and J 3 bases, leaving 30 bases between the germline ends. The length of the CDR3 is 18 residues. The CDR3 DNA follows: TGCGCCACATCCGAGAAGTCCCTTCTAACGGGAGCTAAAGAGACCCAGTACTTC. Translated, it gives CATSEKSLLTGAKETQYF.

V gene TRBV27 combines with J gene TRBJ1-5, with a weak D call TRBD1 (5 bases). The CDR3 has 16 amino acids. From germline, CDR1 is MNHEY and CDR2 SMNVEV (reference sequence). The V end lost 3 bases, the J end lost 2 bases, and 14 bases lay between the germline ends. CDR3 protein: CASSLGGGIRNQPQHF. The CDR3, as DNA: TGTGCCAGCAGTTTGGGGGGAGGGATTCGCAATCAGCCCCAGCATTTT.

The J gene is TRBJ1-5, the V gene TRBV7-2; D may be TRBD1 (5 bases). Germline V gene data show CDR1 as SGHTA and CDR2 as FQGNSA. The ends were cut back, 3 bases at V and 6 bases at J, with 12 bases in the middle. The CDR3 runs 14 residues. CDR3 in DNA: TGTGCCAGCAGCTTTTCACAGGAGGGTCAGCCCCAGCATTTT. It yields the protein CASSFSQEGQPQHF. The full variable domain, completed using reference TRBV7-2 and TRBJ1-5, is GAGVSQSPSNKVTEKGKDVELRCDPISGHTALYWYRQSLGQGLEFLIYFQGNSAPDKSGLPSDRFSAERTGGSVSTLTIQRTQQEDSAVYLCASSFSQEGQPQHFGDGTRLSIL.

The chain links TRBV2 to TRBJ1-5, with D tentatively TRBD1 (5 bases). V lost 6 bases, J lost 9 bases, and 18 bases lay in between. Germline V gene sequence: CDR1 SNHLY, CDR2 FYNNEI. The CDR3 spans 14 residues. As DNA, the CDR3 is TGTGCCAGCAGCCAAGACAGCTTGGTGGGGCCCCAGCATTTT. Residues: CASSQDSLVGPQHF.

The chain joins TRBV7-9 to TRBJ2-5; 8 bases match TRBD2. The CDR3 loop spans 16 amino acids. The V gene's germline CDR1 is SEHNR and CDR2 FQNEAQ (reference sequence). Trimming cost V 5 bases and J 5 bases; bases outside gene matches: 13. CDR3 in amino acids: CASSDIIRGGKETQYF. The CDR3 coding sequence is TGTGCCAGCAGCGATATTATACGGGGGGGTAAGGAGACCCAGTACTTC.

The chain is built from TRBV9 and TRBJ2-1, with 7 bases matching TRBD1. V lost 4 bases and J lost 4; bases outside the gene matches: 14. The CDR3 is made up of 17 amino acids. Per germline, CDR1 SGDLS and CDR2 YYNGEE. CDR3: CASSSHPRQGAYNEQFF. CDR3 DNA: TGTGCCAGCAGCTCACACCCCCGACAGGGAGCTTACAATGAGCAGTTCTTC.

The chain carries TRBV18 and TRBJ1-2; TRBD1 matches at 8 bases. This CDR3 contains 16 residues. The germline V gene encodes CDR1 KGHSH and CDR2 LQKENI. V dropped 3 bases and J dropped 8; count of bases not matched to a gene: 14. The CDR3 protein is CASSPRQGPPEEGYTF. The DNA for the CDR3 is TGTGCCAGCTCACCTCGACAGGGGCCACCGGAAGAGGGCTACACCTTC.